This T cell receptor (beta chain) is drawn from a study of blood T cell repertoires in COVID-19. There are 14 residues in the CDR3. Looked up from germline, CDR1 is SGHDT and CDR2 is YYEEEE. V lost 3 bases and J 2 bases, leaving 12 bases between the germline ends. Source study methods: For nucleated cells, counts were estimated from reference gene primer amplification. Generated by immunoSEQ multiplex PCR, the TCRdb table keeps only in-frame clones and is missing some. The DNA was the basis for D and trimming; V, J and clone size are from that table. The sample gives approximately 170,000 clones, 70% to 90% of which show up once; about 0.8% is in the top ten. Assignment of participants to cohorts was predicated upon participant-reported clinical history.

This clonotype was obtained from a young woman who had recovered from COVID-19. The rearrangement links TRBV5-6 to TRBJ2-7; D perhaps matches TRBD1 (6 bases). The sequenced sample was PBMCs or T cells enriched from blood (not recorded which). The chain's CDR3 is CASSWRQGPYEQYF. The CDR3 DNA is TGTGCCAGCAGCTGGAGGCAGGGGCCCTACGAGCAGTACTTC. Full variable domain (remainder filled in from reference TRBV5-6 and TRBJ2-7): DAGVTQSPTHLIKTRGQQVTLRCSPKSGHDTVSWYQQALGQGPQFIFQYYEEEERQRGNFPDRFSGHQFPNYSSELNVNALLLGDSALYLCASSWRQGPYEQYFGPGTRLTVT.